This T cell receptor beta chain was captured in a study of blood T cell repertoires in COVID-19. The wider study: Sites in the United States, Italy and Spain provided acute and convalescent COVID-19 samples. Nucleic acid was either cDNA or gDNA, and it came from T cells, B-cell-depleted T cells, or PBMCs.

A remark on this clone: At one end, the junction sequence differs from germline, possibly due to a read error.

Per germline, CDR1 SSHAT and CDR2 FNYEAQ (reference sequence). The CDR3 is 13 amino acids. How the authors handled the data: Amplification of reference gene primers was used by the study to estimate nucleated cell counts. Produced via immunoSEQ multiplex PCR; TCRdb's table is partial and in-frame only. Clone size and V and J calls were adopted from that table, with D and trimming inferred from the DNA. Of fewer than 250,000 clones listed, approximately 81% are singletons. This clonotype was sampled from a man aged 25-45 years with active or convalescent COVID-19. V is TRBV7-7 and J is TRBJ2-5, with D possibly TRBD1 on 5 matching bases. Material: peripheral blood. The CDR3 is CASSLRGGETQYF. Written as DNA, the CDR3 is TGTGCTAGCAGCTTAAGGGGTGGGGAGACCCAGTACTTC.